This entry lists 27 T cell receptor beta chains sequenced from one sample in a study of T cells in Graves' hyperthyroidism and ophthalmopathy. Amplified TCR beta CDR3 regions derived from RNA transcripts. Initially, a first-round RT-PCR of the TCR CDR3 employed the HTBI primer set. Each CDR3 protein is one row after TCRdb ran MiXCR on the multiplex PCR reads. The data hold around 760,000 distinct CDR3 sequences, with just over 35% observed a single time. Specimen: blood. Receptors were obtained from a woman aged 40 to 50 with Graves' hyperthyroidism.

About this clonotype: Mismatch with germline at one junction end may stem from a read error. The chain is built from TRBV10-3 and TRBJ2-7, with D possibly matching TRBD1 (6 bases). The CDR3 has 14 amino acids. Germline loops: CDR1 ENHRY, CDR2 SYGVKD. The CDR3 sequence is CASSFKKAGDEQYF. CDR3 coding DNA: TGTGCCAGCAGTTTCAAAAAGGCAGGGGACGAGCAGTACTTC.

The chain is built from TRBV6-5 and TRBJ2-2; 7 positions agree with TRBD2. With V trimmed by 4 bases and J by 6 bases, 5 bases remained unmatched. The germline CDR1 and CDR2 sequences are MNHEY and SVGAGI. This CDR3 contains 14 residues. The CDR3 spells CASSLRRESGELFF. The CDR3, as DNA: TGTGCCAGCAGTTTGCGGCGGGAGTCCGGGGAGCTGTTTTTT.

V gene TRBV5-1 combines with J gene TRBJ1-1, with 7 bases identical to TRBD1. Germline loops: CDR1 SGHRS, CDR2 YFSETQ. Germline trimming cut 5 bases from V and 7 bases from J; bases unmatched to any gene: 20. CDR3 size: 17 residues. CDR3 nucleotides: TGCGCCAGCAGTCCGGCGGGTAAACCGGGACAGAGAGGTGAAGCTTTCTTT. Its translation: CASSPAGKPGQRGEAFF.

A word on this clonotype: At one boundary the junction diverges from the germline segment, which might be a read error. The chain links TRBV5-1 to TRBJ2-3; TRBD2 agrees at 12 bases. The CDR3 has 16 residues. From germline, CDR1 is SGHRS and CDR2 YFSETQ. In DNA, the CDR3 is TGTGCCAGCAGCAGAGCGGGACTAGCGGGTGGAGATACGCAGTATTTT. This gives the protein CASSRAGLAGGDTQYF. Full variable domain (rest looked up from reference TRBV5-1 and TRBJ2-3): KAGVTQTPRYLIKTRGQQVTLSCSPISGHRSVSWYQQTPGQGLQFLFEYFSETQRNKGNFPGRFSGRQFSNSRSEMNVSTLELGDSALYLCASSRAGLAGGDTQYFGPGTRLTVL.

At least ten counts were recorded for this clonotype. The V and J genes are TRBV10-3 and TRBJ1-5; 7 bases agree with TRBD1. This CDR3 has 13 amino acids. Trimming took 7 bases from V and 5 from J; bases not matched to a gene: 5. Per the germline V gene, CDR1 is ENHRY and CDR2 is SYGVKD. CDR3 protein: CAITQGEDQPQHF. The CDR3 region has the DNA TGTGCCATCACCCAGGGGGAAGATCAGCCCCAGCATTTT.

This clonotype was observed many times. This chain joins TRBV20-1 and TRBJ2-5; 8 bases align to TRBD2. There are 13 residues in the CDR3. CDR1 DFQATT and CDR2 SNEGSKA come from the germline V gene (reference sequence). With V trimmed by 5 bases and J by 1 base, 3 bases remained unmatched. CDR3 coding DNA: TGCAGTGCTTTTACTAGCGGCCAAGAGACCCAGTACTTC. Translating gives CSAFTSGQETQYF.

The rearrangement links TRBV10-3 to TRBJ1-1; D perhaps matches TRBD1 (6 bases). This CDR3 has 14 amino acids. V gave up 2 bases and J gave up 5 bases, with 12 bases separating them. Germline CDR1 is ENHRY and CDR2 is SYGVKD. This CDR3 is CAISERGAVTEAFF. In DNA form, the CDR3 reads TGTGCCATCAGTGAGCGGGGGGCGGTGACTGAAGCTTTCTTT.

The chain couples TRBV9 to TRBJ2-7, with D possibly being TRBD1 or TRBD2 (5 bases each). V shed 3 bases and J shed 2 bases, with 12 bases lying between them. The germline gives CDR1 SGDLS, CDR2 YYNGEE. The CDR3 consists of 14 residues. The CDR3 coding sequence is TGTGCCAGCAGCGCCGGGACCAACCCCTACGAGCAGTACTTC. It translates to CASSAGTNPYEQYF.

Details on this clonotype: This may arise from a read error, as a much more abundant clone is one base away. The conserved final phenylalanine or tryptophan is absent from the CDR3, which likely points to a read error. The V and J genes are TRBV19 and TRBJ1-6; unclear D gene. V was cut by 7 bases and J by 1 base, with 11 bases left in between. The CDR3 has 15 residues. From germline, CDR1 is LNHDA and CDR2 SQIVND (reference sequence). The CDR3: CASMPGSSYNSPLHL. The CDR3 region has the DNA TGTGCCAGTATGCCGGGGTCGTCCTATAATTCACCCCTCCACCTT.

Turning to this clonotype: The junction does not match germline at one end; this may be a read error. The chain joins TRBV11-2 to TRBJ1-6, with unresolved D. Germline lookup yields CDR1 SGHAT and CDR2 FQNNGV. This CDR3 is 15 amino acids long. This chain's CDR3 is CATSPRGDLRSPLHF. CDR3 DNA: TGTGCCACCAGCCCACGCGGGGATTTGAGATCACCCCTCCACTTT.

The V gene is TRBV29-1, the J gene TRBJ2-1, with D tentatively TRBD1 (6 bases). CDR3 size: 15 residues. Trimming took off 2 bases at V and 0 bases at J, with 11 bases between the two ends. Per the germline V gene, CDR1 is SQVTM and CDR2 is ANQGSEA. CDR3 protein: CSVEPGHSSYNEQFF. For the CDR3, the DNA is TGCAGCGTTGAACCGGGACACAGCTCCTACAATGAGCAGTTCTTC.

The chain combines TRBV7-2 with TRBJ1-6; 10 bases are a match to TRBD1. V lost 5 bases and J lost 7; bases outside the gene matches: 11. CDR1 is SGHTA, CDR2 FQGNSA, per germline. CDR3 length: 17 amino acids. The CDR3 loop reads CASSPRGTGVLNSPLHF. CDR3 DNA sequence: TGTGCCAGCAGCCCCCGCGGGACAGGGGTCCTGAATTCACCCCTCCACTTT.

There are many counts of this clonotype. The J gene is TRBJ1-5, the V gene TRBV19; a weak D match, TRBD1 (6 bases). The V gene's germline CDR1 is LNHDA and CDR2 SQIVND (reference sequence). The CDR3 has 15 amino acids. The V end was cut by 4 bases, the J end by 5 bases, with 15 bases between. The DNA for the CDR3 is TGTGCCAGTAGTACCGAGAGGGGGAGGCATCAGCCCCAGCATTTT. Translating it yields CASSTERGRHQPQHF.

This clonotype has only a few counts. This chain uses TRBV20-1 with TRBJ2-3, with D perhaps TRBD2 (6 bases). The germline V gene encodes CDR1 DFQATT and CDR2 SNEGSKA (reference sequence). V lost 5 bases and J 2 bases, leaving 17 bases between the germline ends. CDR3 length equals 15 residues. The DNA of the CDR3 is TGCAGTGCTTACGTGACTAGTAAGGTCACAGATACGCAGTATTTT. This translates into CSAYVTSKVTDTQYF.

V usage is TRBV19 and J usage is TRBJ1-5, with no clear D. The CDR3 runs 15 residues. The V end lost 9 bases, the J end lost 4 bases, and 19 bases lay between the germline ends. CDR1 is LNHDA and CDR2 is SQIVND in the germline V gene (reference sequence). CDR3 nucleotides: TGTGCCAGCAGCCTCCTGGCGGGTTCAAATCAGCCCCAGCATTTT. It yields the protein CASSLLAGSNQPQHF.

J is TRBJ1-5 and V is TRBV7-2, with 7 bases identical to TRBD1. Germline CDR1 and CDR2: SGHTA and FQGNSA. This CDR3 contains 18 residues. The ends lost 6 bases at V and 1 base at J; junction bases unmatched: 15. The DNA of the CDR3 is TGTGCCAGCAGTCCGGGCGCTTACAGGGGAAGGAGCAATCAGCCCCAGCATTTT. Translated: CASSPGAYRGRSNQPQHF.

This rearrangement joins TRBV7-8 to TRBJ1-2, with D possibly TRBD1 on 5 matching bases. The germline gives CDR1 SGHVS, CDR2 FQNEAQ. This CDR3 is built from 14 residues. V was cut by 6 bases and J by 7 bases, with 18 bases left in between. CDR3 nucleotides: TGTGCCAGCAGTCGAGGAGGGGCTGGTGGTGGCTACACCTTC. Its translation: CASSRGGAGGGYTF.

In its sample, this clonotype was seen many times. CDR3 nucleotide sequence: TGTGCCAGCAGTTACAGACCTCTCTACGAGCAGTACTTC. Amino acids: CASSYRPLYEQYF. The chain employs TRBV6-2 or TRBV6-3 and TRBJ2-7; D remains unclear. The germline gives CDR1 MNHEY, CDR2 SVGEGT. CDR3 length: 13 amino acids. Trimming left V 2 bases short and J 3 bases short, with 8 bases between.

This clonotype has at least ten counts. The chain couples TRBV9 to TRBJ1-2; tentative D call: TRBD1 (5 bases). V lost 10 bases and J lost 8, with 12 bases in between. The CDR3 loop spans 10 amino acids. Germline CDR1 is SGDLS and CDR2 is YYNGEE. The chain's CDR3 is CALIQGGYTF. The CDR3 DNA is TGTGCCCTTATTCAGGGAGGCTACACCTTC.

The chain links TRBV10-3 to TRBJ2-6; D unclear. CDR1 is ENHRY, CDR2 SYGVKD, per germline. V lost 3 bases to trimming and J lost 2 bases, with 2 bases between them. The CDR3 has 13 amino acids. This CDR3 is CAISDAGANVLTF. Written as DNA, the CDR3 is TGTGCCATCAGTGATGCTGGGGCCAACGTCCTGACTTTC.

This clonotype was detected many times. The rearrangement joins TRBV19 to TRBJ1-2, with D possibly matching TRBD1 (6 bases). V lost 8 bases and J lost 6, with 19 bases in between. Germline CDR1 LNHDA, CDR2 SQIVND (reference sequence). CDR3 size: 14 residues. CDR3 sequence reads: CASCPQGYSHGYTF. CDR3 coding DNA: TGTGCCAGTTGCCCACAGGGCTACTCTCATGGCTACACCTTC.

The chain is built from TRBV9 and TRBJ1-1; no firm D call. Germline loops: CDR1 SGDLS, CDR2 YYNGEE. V dropped 0 bases and J dropped 4 bases, with 13 bases sitting between them. The CDR3 is 15 amino acids. The CDR3 protein is CASSVVEGIGTEAFF. The CDR3 coding sequence is TGTGCCAGCAGCGTAGTCGAGGGAATTGGCACTGAAGCTTTCTTT.

The table lists this clonotype with a few counts. The rearrangement links TRBV5-4 to TRBJ2-7; possible D gene TRBD2, 6 bases. Germline V gene lookup returns CDR1 SGHNT and CDR2 YYREEE (reference sequence). The CDR3 consists of 14 residues. Trimming removed 5 bases from V and 7 bases from J, with 19 bases in between. The CDR3 protein is CASRHDQGGAEQYF. CDR3 coding DNA: TGTGCCAGCAGACACGATCAGGGAGGCGCAGAGCAGTACTTC. The complete variable domain, with remaining parts taken from reference TRBV5-4 and TRBJ2-7, reads ETGVTQSPTHLIKTRGQQVTLRCSSQSGHNTVSWYQQALGQGPQFIFQYYREEENGRGNFPPRFSGLQFPNYSSELNVNALELDDSALYLCASRHDQGGAEQYFGPGTRLTVT.

This chain uses TRBV20-1 with TRBJ1-6; D gene unclear. Trimming removed 1 base from V and 0 bases from J, with 13 bases in between. Germline V gives CDR1 DFQATT, CDR2 SNEGSKA (reference sequence). This CDR3 is built from 17 residues. In nucleotides, the CDR3 is TGCAGTGCTAGAGCGAGTGGTACCAGCTCCTATAATTCACCCCTCCACTTT. It encodes CSARASGTSSYNSPLHF.

Many counts were recorded for this clonotype. The rearrangement joins TRBV5-1 to TRBJ1-2; D unresolved. From germline, CDR1 is SGHRS and CDR2 YFSETQ. V lost 4 bases to trimming and J lost 2 bases, with 12 bases between them. The CDR3 length is 14 residues. CDR3 loop: CASSGAGLNYGYTF. The CDR3 region has the DNA TGCGCCAGCAGCGGAGCCGGACTAAACTATGGCTACACCTTC. Based on the CDR3 plus reference TRBV5-1 and TRBJ1-2, the full variable domain is KAGVTQTPRYLIKTRGQQVTLSCSPISGHRSVSWYQQTPGQGLQFLFEYFSETQRNKGNFPGRFSGRQFSNSRSEMNVSTLELGDSALYLCASSGAGLNYGYTFGSGTRLTVV.

The chain has TRBV6-2 or TRBV6-3 and TRBJ1-2, with 9 bases identical to TRBD1. The germline gives CDR1 MNHEY, CDR2 SVGEGT. V dropped 5 bases and J dropped 7; count of bases not matched to a gene: 17. The CDR3 contains 17 residues. CDR3: CASSLQDGTGIYGGYTF. The CDR3 region has the DNA TGTGCCAGCAGTCTACAGGACGGGACAGGGATCTACGGTGGCTACACCTTC.

The chain is built from TRBV2 and TRBJ1-5; D is possibly TRBD1 (6 bases). Looked up from germline, CDR1 is SNHLY and CDR2 is FYNNEI. The CDR3 length is 14 residues. The germline V and J ends were trimmed by 6 bases and 4 bases, with 13 bases remaining between them. In nucleotides, the CDR3 is TGTGCCAGCAGCAGGAAGGGGGTAAATCAGCCCCAGCATTTT. Its translation: CASSRKGVNQPQHF.